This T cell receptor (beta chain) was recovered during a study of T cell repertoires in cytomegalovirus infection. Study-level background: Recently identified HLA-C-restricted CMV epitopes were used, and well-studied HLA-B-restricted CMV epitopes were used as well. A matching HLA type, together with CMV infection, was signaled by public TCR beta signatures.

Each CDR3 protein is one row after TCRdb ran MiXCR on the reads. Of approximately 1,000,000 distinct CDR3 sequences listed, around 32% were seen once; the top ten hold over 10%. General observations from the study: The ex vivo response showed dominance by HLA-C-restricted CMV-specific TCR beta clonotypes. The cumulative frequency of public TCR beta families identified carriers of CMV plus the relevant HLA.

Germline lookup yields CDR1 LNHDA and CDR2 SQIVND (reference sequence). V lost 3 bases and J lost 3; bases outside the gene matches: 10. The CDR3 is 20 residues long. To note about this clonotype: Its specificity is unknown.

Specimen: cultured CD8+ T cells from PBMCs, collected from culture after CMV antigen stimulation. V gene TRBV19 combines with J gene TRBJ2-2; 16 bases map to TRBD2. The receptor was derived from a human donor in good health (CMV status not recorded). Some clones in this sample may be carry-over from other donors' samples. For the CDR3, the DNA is TGTGCCAGTAGTATTGGGGGACTAGCGGGGGGGGCAATTTACACCGGGGAGCTGTTTTTT. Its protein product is CASSIGGLAGGAIYTGELFF.